The 5 T cell receptor beta chains presented below share a single source sample, sequenced in a study of PD-1 blockade in mismatch repair-deficient tumors. Sequencing used immunoSEQ multiplex PCR; TCRdb keeps in-frame clones, though not all of them. The sample lists some 14,000 clones; around 87% were seen once. Described time point: 10-day in vitro stimulation with candidate neoantigen peptide 6. No cognate antigen is known for these TCRs. This sample comprised cells cultured in vitro, obtained from a patient treated with pembrolizumab. Every receptor here comes from an adult with mismatch repair-deficient cancer.

V is TRBV18 and J is TRBJ1-1, with no clear D. With 6 bases removed from V and 0 bases from J, the gap between germline ends came to 11 bases. Per germline, CDR1 KGHSH and CDR2 LQKENI. This CDR3 region has 14 residues. The CDR3 loop is CASSPDNMNTEAFF. In DNA form, the CDR3 reads TGTGCCAGCTCCCCTGACAATATGAACACTGAAGCTTTCTTT.

This clone was seen a single time. V gene TRBV6-5 combines with J gene TRBJ1-1; 8 nucleotides line up with TRBD1. Looked up from germline, CDR1 is MNHEY and CDR2 is SVGAGI. The V gene end was trimmed by 6 bases and the J gene end by 4 bases; junction bases not matched to a gene: 7. The CDR3 totals 14 residues. CDR3 sequence (DNA): TGTGCCAGCAGAAACAGGGGGTTAAGCACTGAAGCTTTCTTT. Protein sequence: CASRNRGLSTEAFF.

Only a few counts were recorded for this clone. The chain is built from TRBV6-5 and TRBJ1-1; D is possibly TRBD1 (5 bases). Trimming took off 6 bases at V and 3 bases at J, with 14 bases between the two ends. Germline V gene lookup returns CDR1 MNHEY and CDR2 SVGAGI. CDR3 size: 14 residues. The CDR3 here is CASSPRTGHTEAFF. DNA for the CDR3: TGTGCCAGCAGCCCCCGGACGGGACACACTGAAGCTTTCTTT.

V gene TRBV2 combines with J gene TRBJ2-3; D may correspond to TRBD1 or TRBD2 (5 bases each). Germline lookup yields CDR1 SNHLY and CDR2 FYNNEI. V dropped 5 bases and J dropped 2 bases, with 11 bases sitting between them. The CDR3 covers 14 residues. The DNA for the CDR3 is TGTGCCAGCAGTTCCCGGGACCCCACAGATACGCAGTATTTT. Protein sequence: CASSSRDPTDTQYF.

The rearrangement uses TRBV9 and TRBJ2-3; TRBD2 agrees at 11 bases. V was pared by 4 bases and J by 0 bases, with 4 bases of the junction left unmatched. This CDR3 is built from 16 residues. Germline V gene sequence: CDR1 SGDLS, CDR2 YYNGEE. CDR3 DNA sequence: TGTGCCAGCAGCCTGACTAGCGGGGAAAGCACAGATACGCAGTATTTT. Translation: CASSLTSGESTDTQYF.